The 3 T cell receptor beta chains below were found in one sample sequenced in a study of blood T cells in healthy people across ages. Using a J-beta primer mix together with a sample-barcoded 5' primer, a second PCR was run for roughly 6 to 12 cycles. TCRdb re-derived calls from the 5' RACE reads in MiXCR, one entry per CDR3 protein. The sample yields over 600,000 distinct CDR3 sequences, approximately 40% seen once. The specimen was blood. These receptors came from a man aged 80 or over in good health.

This clonotype was observed a handful of times. The V call is TRBV6-1, the J call TRBJ2-3, with no clear D. The CDR3 runs 13 residues. Trimming removed 3 bases from V and 0 bases from J, with 4 bases in between. CDR1 is MNHNS, CDR2 SASEGT, per germline. The CDR3: CASSDWSTDTQYF. The CDR3 DNA sequence: TGTGCCAGCAGTGATTGGAGCACAGATACGCAGTATTTT.

At least ten counts were recorded for this clonotype. The chain carries TRBV3-1 and TRBJ2-1; no definite D call. With 4 bases removed from V and 0 bases from J, the gap between germline ends came to 10 bases. CDR1 is LGHDT, CDR2 YNNKEL, per germline (reference sequence). CDR3 length: 15 amino acids. For the CDR3, the DNA is TGTGCCAGCAGCCGACGGAAGGGCTCCTACAATGAGCAGTTCTTC. Translating gives CASSRRKGSYNEQFF.

The rearrangement links TRBV7-9 to TRBJ1-3; D is ambiguous. This CDR3 has 16 amino acids. V dropped 1 base and J dropped 1 base, with 11 bases sitting between them. Germline CDR1 and CDR2: SEHNR and FQNEAQ (reference sequence). The CDR3 region is CASSLGQHISGNTIYF. CDR3 DNA sequence: TGTGCCAGCAGCTTAGGGCAGCATATTTCTGGAAACACCATATATTTT.